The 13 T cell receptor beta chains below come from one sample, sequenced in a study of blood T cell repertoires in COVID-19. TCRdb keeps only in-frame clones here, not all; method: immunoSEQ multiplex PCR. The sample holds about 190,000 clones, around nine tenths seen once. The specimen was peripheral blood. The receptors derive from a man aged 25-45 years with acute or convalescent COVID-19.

CDR3 nucleotides: TGTGCCAGCACCTCTTGGGGGGGACAGGGGATTGAGGACACCGGGGAGCTGTTTTTT. This translates into CASTSWGGQGIEDTGELFF. The chain joins TRBV13 to TRBJ2-2, with 10 bases fitting TRBD1. This CDR3 is 19 amino acids long. Germline V gene data show CDR1 as PRHDT and CDR2 as FYEKMQ (reference sequence). Trimming at V came to 7 bases and at J to 3 bases, leaving 17 bases not matched to a gene.

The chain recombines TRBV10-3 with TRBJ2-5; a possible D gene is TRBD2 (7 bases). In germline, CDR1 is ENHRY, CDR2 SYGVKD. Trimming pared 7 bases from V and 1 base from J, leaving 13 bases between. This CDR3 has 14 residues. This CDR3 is CAIKPGGSQETQYF. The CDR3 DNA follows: TGTGCCATCAAGCCGGGGGGCTCCCAAGAGACCCAGTACTTC.

The CDR3 region has the DNA TGTGCCAGCAGCAAAAGCAGTCAGAAGCGGGGGGACTGTGGGACGCAGTATTTT. This encodes CASSKSSQKRGDCGTQYF. This chain joins TRBV21-1 and TRBJ2-3; TRBD2, the table's D call, was not compared with the DNA. TRBV21-1 has pseudogene status. This CDR3 has 18 residues.

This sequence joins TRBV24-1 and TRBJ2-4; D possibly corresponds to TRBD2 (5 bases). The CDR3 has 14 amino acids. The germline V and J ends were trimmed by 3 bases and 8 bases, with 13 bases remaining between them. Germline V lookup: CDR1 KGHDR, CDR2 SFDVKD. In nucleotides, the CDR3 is TGTGCCACCAGTGATGACGAGGGCCAGGACATTCAGTACTTC. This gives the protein CATSDDEGQDIQYF.

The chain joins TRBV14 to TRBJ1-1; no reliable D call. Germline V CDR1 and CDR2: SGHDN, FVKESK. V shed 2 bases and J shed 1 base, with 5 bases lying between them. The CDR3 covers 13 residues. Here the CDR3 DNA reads TGTGCCAGCAGCCAATCGAGGAACACTGAAGCTTTCTTT. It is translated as CASSQSRNTEAFF.

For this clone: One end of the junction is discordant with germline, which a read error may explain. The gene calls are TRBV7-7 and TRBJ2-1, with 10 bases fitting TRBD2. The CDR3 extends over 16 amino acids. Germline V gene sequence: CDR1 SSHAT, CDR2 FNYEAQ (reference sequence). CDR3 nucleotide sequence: TGTGCTAGCAGCTTAGGTCAAGCGGGAGGGCCCATTGAGCAGTTCTTC. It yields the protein CASSLGQAGGPIEQFF.

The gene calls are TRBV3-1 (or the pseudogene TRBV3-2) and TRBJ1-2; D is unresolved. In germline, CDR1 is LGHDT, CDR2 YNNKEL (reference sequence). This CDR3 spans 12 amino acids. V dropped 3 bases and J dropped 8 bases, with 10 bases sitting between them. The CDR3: CASSQMTGGYTF. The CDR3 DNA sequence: TGTGCCAGCAGCCAGATGACGGGAGGCTACACCTTC.

The CDR3 loop is CASRRDANTGELFF. The CDR3 nucleotides read TGTGCCAGCCGTCGGGATGCGAACACCGGGGAGCTGTTTTTT. The V call is TRBV2, the J call TRBJ2-2, with D possibly being TRBD2 (5 bases). The CDR3 loop spans 14 amino acids. The V end lost 8 bases, the J end lost 0 bases, and 10 bases lay between the germline ends. Per the germline V gene, CDR1 is SNHLY and CDR2 is FYNNEI.

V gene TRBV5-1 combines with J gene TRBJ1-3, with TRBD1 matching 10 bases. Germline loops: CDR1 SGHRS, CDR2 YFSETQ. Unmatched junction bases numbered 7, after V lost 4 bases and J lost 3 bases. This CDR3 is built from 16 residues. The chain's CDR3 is CASSLRQGALGNTIYF. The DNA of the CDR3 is TGCGCCAGCAGCCTGAGACAGGGGGCGCTTGGAAACACCATATATTTT.

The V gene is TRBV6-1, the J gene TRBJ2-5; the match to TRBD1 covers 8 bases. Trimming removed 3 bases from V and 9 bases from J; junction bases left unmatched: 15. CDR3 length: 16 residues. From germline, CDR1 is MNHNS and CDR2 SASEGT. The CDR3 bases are TGTGCCAGCAGTGATCCTATGGACAGGGTTCGGTTGGCCCAGTACTTC. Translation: CASSDPMDRVRLAQYF.

CDR3 in amino acids: CASSEEAFTDTQYF. The CDR3 DNA reads as TGTGCCAGCAGTGAAGAAGCGTTCACAGATACGCAGTATTTT. The J gene is TRBJ2-3, the V gene TRBV25-1; D gene ambiguous. The CDR3 spans 14 residues. Trimming shortened V by 2 bases and J by 2 bases, and 8 bases separated the two germline ends. Germline CDR1 and CDR2: MGHDK and SYGVNS.

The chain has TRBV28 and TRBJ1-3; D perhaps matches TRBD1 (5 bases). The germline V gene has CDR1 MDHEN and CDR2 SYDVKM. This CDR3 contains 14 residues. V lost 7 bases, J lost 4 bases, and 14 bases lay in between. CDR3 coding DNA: TGTGCCAGCACCCCGGGGGGGACGGGAAACACCATATATTTT. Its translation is CASTPGGTGNTIYF.

The CDR3 DNA follows: TGTGCCAGCAGCTTAGGTGGACAGAATGAAAAACTGTTTTTT. It yields the protein CASSLGGQNEKLFF. The rearrangement uses TRBV11-3 and TRBJ1-4, with D perhaps TRBD1 (6 bases). The germline CDR1 and CDR2 sequences are SGHNT and YENEEA. The CDR3 has 14 amino acids. Trimming took off 1 base at V and 5 bases at J, with 8 bases between the two ends.